Each of the 30 T cell receptor beta chains below was sequenced from the same sample in a study of T cell responses to AZD1222 COVID-19 vaccine. Assay used: immunoSEQ multiplex PCR; TCRdb lists only in-frame clones, some missing. Among approximately 150,000 clones listed, roughly 92% were seen once. The material was peripheral blood, obtained on day 0 of AZD1222 vaccination. Every receptor here comes from an adult in good health.

The chain is built from TRBV9 and TRBJ1-6; weak D call: TRBD1 (6 bases). The V end was cut by 7 bases, the J end by 5 bases, with 13 bases between. This CDR3 contains 14 residues. Germline loops: CDR1 SGDLS, CDR2 YYNGEE. The CDR3 DNA reads as TGTGCCAGCGGGAACAGGGTCCATAATTCACCCCTCCACTTT. It specifies CASGNRVHNSPLHF.

This clone was counted a few times. This rearrangement joins TRBV5-1 to TRBJ1-1, with no clear D. CDR1 is SGHRS and CDR2 is YFSETQ in the germline V gene. Deletions cut 0 bases from V and 0 bases from J, with 9 bases between. The CDR3 loop spans 15 amino acids. The CDR3 nucleotides read TGCGCCAGCAGCTTGGAAACCCCGGTGAACACTGAAGCTTTCTTT. Amino acids: CASSLETPVNTEAFF.

The rearrangement uses TRBV14 and TRBJ2-7; D ambiguous. The ends were cut back, 3 bases at V and 2 bases at J, with 5 bases in the middle. Germline CDR1 is SGHDN and CDR2 is FVKESK. The CDR3 loop spans 12 amino acids. As DNA, the CDR3 is TGTGCCAGCAGCCATGCCCCCTACGAGCAGTACGTC. It codes for CASSHAPYEQYV.

V usage is TRBV2 and J usage is TRBJ1-5; 7 nucleotides agree with TRBD1. The CDR3 loop spans 14 amino acids. The V gene end was trimmed by 5 bases and the J gene end by 6 bases; junction bases not matched to a gene: 7. Germline V gives CDR1 SNHLY, CDR2 FYNNEI. CDR3 protein: CASSIRGQSQPQHF. As DNA, the CDR3 is TGTGCCAGCAGTATCAGGGGACAGAGTCAGCCCCAGCATTTT.

The chain employs TRBV6-5 and TRBJ1-6; TRBD1 is a possible D gene (6 bases). Trimming shortened V by 7 bases and J by 9 bases, and 16 bases separated the two germline ends. The CDR3 extends over 14 amino acids. Germline V gives CDR1 MNHEY, CDR2 SVGAGI. The CDR3 region is CASMGVLTGSPLHF. In DNA form, the CDR3 reads TGTGCCAGCATGGGGGTCTTGACAGGTTCACCCCTCCACTTT.

The chain links TRBV12-3 or TRBV12-4 to TRBJ2-2; D is ambiguous. This CDR3 has 12 amino acids. V gave up 4 bases and J gave up 13 bases, with 13 bases separating them. CDR3 bases: TGTGCCAGCAGTTCTTCAACTCGCGTGCTGTTTTTT. Translated, it gives CASSSSTRVLFF.

The chain has TRBV6-5 and TRBJ1-1; D remains unclear. The V end was cut by 7 bases, the J end by 1 base, with 7 bases between. The length of the CDR3 is 12 residues. The V gene's germline CDR1 is MNHEY and CDR2 SVGAGI. The CDR3 DNA is TGTGCCAGCATGGACGGGAACACTGAAGCTTTCTTT. Its translation: CASMDGNTEAFF.

The chain carries TRBV10-2 and TRBJ1-5; D is undetermined. Germline V gene sequence: CDR1 WSHSY, CDR2 SAAADI. V was shortened by 0 bases and J by 11 bases, with 11 bases between the two germline ends. The CDR3 sequence is 13 residues long. The chain's CDR3 is CASSESTPSTQHF. CDR3 bases: TGCGCCAGCAGTGAGTCGACCCCGAGTACCCAGCATTTT.

CDR3 bases: TGTGCCAGCAGCCAAGGGACCCGGGGGGGAGGGAATGAGCAGTTCTTC. Its protein product is CASSQGTRGGGNEQFF. The V gene is TRBV3-1 (or the pseudogene TRBV3-2), the J gene TRBJ2-1; 8 positions agree with TRBD2. The CDR3 spans 16 residues. After removal of 1 base from V and 7 bases from J, the junction contained 9 bases not matched to a gene. Germline V gene data show CDR1 as LGHDT and CDR2 as YNNKEL (reference sequence).

The chain uses TRBV7-2 and TRBJ1-5; D might be TRBD1 (6 bases). Germline V CDR1 and CDR2: SGHTA, FQGNSA. Trimming pared 5 bases from V and 0 bases from J, leaving 11 bases between. The CDR3 is 15 amino acids. The CDR3 region has the DNA TGTGCCAGCAGCCAAGTGGACAGTAGCAATCAGCCCCAGCATTTT. Protein sequence: CASSQVDSSNQPQHF.

The chain carries TRBV5-1 and TRBJ2-3, with D possibly matching TRBD2 (6 bases). The CDR3 extends over 13 amino acids. Germline CDR1 reads SGHRS; CDR2 reads YFSETQ. Trimming removed 4 bases at V and 14 bases at J, with 20 bases between. The CDR3 region is CASSLGGLNFRYF. In DNA form, the CDR3 reads TGCGCCAGCAGCCTTGGTGGACTAAATTTTCGGTATTTT.

The chain has TRBV7-8 and TRBJ2-7, with no clear D. This CDR3 has 13 residues. V lost 0 bases and J 4 bases, leaving 7 bases between the germline ends. Germline V gene sequence: CDR1 SGHVS, CDR2 FQNEAQ. The CDR3: CASSLADGYEQYV. CDR3 coding DNA: TGTGCCAGCAGCTTAGCGGACGGATACGAGCAGTACGTC.

The chain has TRBV24-1 and TRBJ1-2; D may be TRBD1 (6 bases). V lost 2 bases to trimming and J lost 3 bases, with 12 bases between them. The CDR3 is 15 residues long. Germline values: CDR1 KGHDR, CDR2 SFDVKD. CDR3 loop: CATSDSRGFDYGYTF. The CDR3 DNA reads TGTGCCACCAGTGATTCCAGGGGTTTCGACTATGGCTACACCTTC.

The V and J genes are TRBV4-1 and TRBJ1-4; 9 positions agree with TRBD1. The CDR3 is made up of 15 amino acids. Germline lookup yields CDR1 MGHRA and CDR2 YSYEKL. The ends lost 1 base at V and 4 bases at J; junction bases unmatched: 1. CDR3 sequence reads: CASSQVTGGNEKLFF. CDR3 sequence (DNA): TGCGCCAGCAGCCAAGTGACAGGGGGTAATGAAAAACTGTTTTTT.

Here the CDR3 reads CASSDGQADTQYF. CDR3 coding DNA: TGTGCCAGCAGTGACGGGCAGGCAGATACGCAGTATTTT. The V gene is TRBV2, the J gene TRBJ2-3; no definite D call. V lost 3 bases and J lost 4, with 8 bases in between. The CDR3 extends over 13 amino acids. CDR1 is SNHLY, CDR2 FYNNEI, per germline.

The rearrangement joins TRBV11-1 to TRBJ2-3; weak D call: TRBD2 (6 bases). The germline CDR1 and CDR2 sequences are SGHAT and FQDESV (reference sequence). With 6 bases removed from V and 2 bases from J, the gap between germline ends came to 15 bases. The CDR3 contains 15 residues. The CDR3 DNA reads as TGTGCCAGCAGTGACGACGGGGGACCCACAGATACGCAGTATTTT. Translating it yields CASSDDGGPTDTQYF.

The count of this clone is one. The CDR3 protein is CASSARDGGETFF. The CDR3 nucleotides are TGTGCCAGCAGCGCCCGAGATGGAGGAGAAACGTTCTTC. The V and J genes are TRBV7-9 and TRBJ2-1, with D possibly TRBD2 on 5 matching bases. CDR3 length equals 13 residues. The V end lost 5 bases, the J end lost 15 bases, and 20 bases lay between the germline ends. Germline V gene sequence: CDR1 SEHNR, CDR2 FQNEAQ (reference sequence).

This chain links TRBV11-2 with TRBJ1-1, with TRBD1 matching 10 bases. The CDR3 has 15 residues. V shed 3 bases, J shed 5 bases, and the junction held 6 bases outside the gene matches. Germline CDR1 is SGHAT and CDR2 is FQNNGV. CDR3 amino acids: CASSFDGQGGTEAFF. The CDR3 DNA follows: TGTGCCAGCAGCTTCGACGGACAGGGGGGGACTGAAGCTTTCTTT.

The gene calls are TRBV2 and TRBJ2-7; 12 bases are shared with TRBD2. Germline V CDR1 and CDR2: SNHLY, FYNNEI. V lost 7 bases, J lost 5 bases, and 9 bases stayed unmatched. The CDR3 length is 15 residues. CDR3 in DNA: TGTGCCAGCATGCCGGGACTAGCGGGTTATCACGAGCAGTACGTC. This sequence encodes CASMPGLAGYHEQYV.

J is TRBJ1-4 and V is TRBV7-6; 7 positions match TRBD1. The CDR3 contains 15 residues. V lost 2 bases to trimming and J lost 6 bases; unmatched junction nucleotides: 6. Germline CDR1 reads SGHVS; CDR2 reads FNYEAQ. The CDR3 region is CASSLSPGTDEKLFF. The CDR3 DNA reads as TGTGCCAGCAGCTTATCTCCCGGGACAGATGAAAAACTGTTTTTT.

The rearrangement links TRBV9 to TRBJ2-3; D remains ambiguous. Trimming pared 3 bases from V and 7 bases from J, leaving 12 bases between. CDR1 SGDLS and CDR2 YYNGEE come from the germline V gene. This CDR3 contains 13 residues. DNA of the CDR3: TGTGCCAGCAGCGAACGAGGCGGATATACGCAGTATTTT. As protein: CASSERGGYTQYF.

This chain connects TRBV27 to TRBJ1-5; D is perhaps TRBD1 (6 bases). Germline V gene data show CDR1 as MNHEY and CDR2 as SMNVEV (reference sequence). V was trimmed by 7 bases and J by 7 bases, leaving 17 bases between them. This CDR3 spans 14 amino acids. The CDR3 reads CASMGAGADQPQHF. The CDR3 DNA is TGTGCCAGCATGGGAGCAGGGGCCGACCAGCCCCAGCATTTT.

The V gene is TRBV7-8, the J gene TRBJ2-7; D remains ambiguous. Germline CDR1 reads SGHVS; CDR2 reads FQNEAQ. V was trimmed by 2 bases and J by 5 bases, leaving 7 bases between them. This CDR3 has 12 amino acids. The CDR3 DNA reads as TGTGCCAGCAGCTTATACGGTAACGAGCAGTACGTC. It encodes CASSLYGNEQYV.

The gene calls are TRBV2 and TRBJ2-2; D possibly matches TRBD1 or TRBD2 (6 bases each). Germline V CDR1 and CDR2: SNHLY, FYNNEI. Between the trimmed V and J ends, which lost 11 bases and 1 base, there was a span of 11 bases. The length of the CDR3 is 13 residues. CDR3 sequence: CASGGRNTGELFF. CDR3 DNA sequence: TGTGCCTCCGGGGGCAGGAACACCGGGGAGCTGTTTTTT.

V and J are TRBV3-1 (or the pseudogene TRBV3-2) and TRBJ2-7; 9 bases map to TRBD2. The length of the CDR3 is 15 residues. Trimming cost V 3 bases and J 2 bases; bases outside gene matches: 5. Germline CDR1 and CDR2: LGHDT and YNNKEL (reference sequence). CDR3 loop: CASSQGVAGAYEQYV. CDR3 sequence (DNA): TGTGCCAGCAGCCAGGGAGTAGCGGGGGCCTACGAGCAGTACGTC.

About this clone: The same CDR3 is also encoded by other DNA sequences in this sample. The rearrangement links TRBV28 to TRBJ1-5; TRBD1 aligns across 8 bases. The CDR3 covers 15 residues. Germline V lookup: CDR1 MDHEN, CDR2 SYDVKM. The V gene end was trimmed by 8 bases and the J gene end by 2 bases; junction bases not matched to a gene: 8. Here the CDR3 reads CASGSGQGGNQPQHF. The CDR3 DNA sequence: TGTGCCAGCGGGTCCGGACAGGGCGGCAATCAGCCCCAGCATTTT.

The CDR3 DNA is TGTGCCAGCCTAGACAGTACTAATGAAAAACTGTTTTTT. It specifies CASLDSTNEKLFF. The V call is TRBV28, the J call TRBJ1-4; tentative D call: TRBD1 (5 bases). CDR3 length: 13 amino acids. V was cut by 8 bases and J by 2 bases, with 9 bases left in between. CDR1 MDHEN and CDR2 SYDVKM come from the germline V gene.

This chain connects TRBV5-1 to TRBJ1-4; perhaps TRBD1 as D (5 bases). The CDR3 spans 16 residues. Deletions cut 4 bases from V and 6 bases from J, with 19 bases between. Germline CDR1 is SGHRS and CDR2 is YFSETQ. The CDR3 loop reads CASSHGTLGEYEKLFF. Here the CDR3 DNA reads TGCGCCAGCAGCCACGGGACCTTGGGCGAATATGAAAAACTGTTTTTT.

The rearrangement links TRBV9 to TRBJ1-6, with unresolved D. Trimming pared 2 bases from V and 3 bases from J, leaving 9 bases between. Germline lookup yields CDR1 SGDLS and CDR2 YYNGEE. The CDR3 extends over 15 amino acids. CDR3 in DNA: TGTGCCAGCAGCGTGAGACCGAGCTATAATTCACCCCTCCACTTT. Translating it yields CASSVRPSYNSPLHF.

This chain joins TRBV18 and TRBJ2-5, with unresolved D. V was clipped by 4 bases and J by 0 bases, with 6 bases between them. The CDR3 is 13 amino acids. The germline V gene has CDR1 KGHSH and CDR2 LQKENI. In DNA, the CDR3 is TGTGCCAGCTCACGAGGAAACCAAGAGACCCAGTACTTC. It is translated as CASSRGNQETQYF.